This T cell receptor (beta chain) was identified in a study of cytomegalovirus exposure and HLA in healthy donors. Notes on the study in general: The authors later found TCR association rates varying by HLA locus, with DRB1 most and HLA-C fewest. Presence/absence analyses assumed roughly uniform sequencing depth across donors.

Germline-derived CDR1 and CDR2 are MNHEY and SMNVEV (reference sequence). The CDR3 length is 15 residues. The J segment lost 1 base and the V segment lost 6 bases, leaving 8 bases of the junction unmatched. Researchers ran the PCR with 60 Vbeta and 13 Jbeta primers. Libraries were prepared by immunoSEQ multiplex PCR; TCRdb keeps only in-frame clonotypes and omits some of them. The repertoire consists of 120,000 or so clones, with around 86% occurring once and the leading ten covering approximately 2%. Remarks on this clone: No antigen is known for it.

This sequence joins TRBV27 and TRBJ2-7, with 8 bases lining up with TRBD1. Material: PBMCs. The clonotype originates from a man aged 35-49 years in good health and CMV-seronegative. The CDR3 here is CASSPVRTGSYEQYF. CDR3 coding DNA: TGTGCCAGCAGCCCCGTGAGGACAGGGTCCTACGAGCAGTACTTC.